Listed below are T cell receptor beta chains from one sample, sequenced in a study of neurological immune-mediated disorders. Each CDR3 protein gets one entry after TCRdb re-called the 5' RACE reads with MiXCR. The repertoire consists of approximately 20,000 distinct CDR3 sequences, with approximately 7.9% occurring once and the leading ten covering 17%. Sequences were obtained from CD8+ T cells from blood. The receptors here all came from a woman in her 30s with HTLV-1-associated myelopathy (HAM/TSP). Each CDR3 is given with its conserved first and last residue. The D gene is left open where the match is weak. Rows may omit the clone size; those that give it use once, few, many or a size class.

>many|TRBD2|TRBV7-9|TRBJ2-3
CASSISGATDTQYF
TGTGCCAGCAGCATAAGCGGGGCCACAGATACGCAGTATTTT
>few|TRBD1|TRBV19|TRBJ2-2
CASLDRGPELTNTGELFF
TGTGCCAGTTTAGACAGGGGCCCCGAATTAACGAACACCGGGGAGCTGTTTTTT
>many|.|TRBV9|TRBJ2-2
CASSVVPAGELFF
TGTGCCAGCAGCGTAGTCCCAGCCGGGGAGCTGTTTTTT
>many|TRBD1|TRBV20-1|TRBJ2-5
CSARRRQGQGQETQYF
TGCAGTGCTAGAAGGAGGCAGGGACAGGGACAAGAGACCCAGTACTTC
>many|TRBD1|TRBV24-1|TRBJ1-5
CATSDSAGTANQPQHF
TGTGCCACCAGTGATTCCGCCGGGACAGCGAATCAGCCCCAGCATTTT
>many|.|TRBV7-8|TRBJ2-7
CASSPGHWSDEQYF
TGTGCCAGCAGCCCGGGACACTGGAGCGACGAGCAGTACTTC
>many|.|TRBV5-6|TRBJ2-1
CASSLQERYNEQFF
TGTGCCAGCAGCTTACAGGAGAGATACAATGAGCAGTTCTTC
>medium-sized|TRBD2|TRBV9|TRBJ2-3
CASSVEAGVTDTQYF
TGTGCCAGCAGCGTAGAAGCGGGGGTCACAGATACGCAGTATTTT
>many|.|TRBV5-1|TRBJ2-1
CASSLQGREYNEQFF
TGCGCCAGCAGCTTGCAGGGGAGGGAATACAATGAGCAGTTCTTC
>many|.|TRBV5-1|TRBJ1-3
CASSQTPGSGNTIYF
TGCGCCAGCAGCCAGACTCCAGGCTCTGGAAACACCATATATTTT
>many|.|TRBV12-3/TRBV12-4|TRBJ2-7
CASSFLGQHYEQYF
TGTGCCAGCAGTTTCCTAGGACAGCACTACGAGCAGTACTTC
>many|.|TRBV6-5|TRBJ2-1
CASSYSGSYNEQFF
TGTGCCAGCAGTTACTCGGGTTCCTACAATGAGCAGTTCTTC
>many|TRBD1|TRBV5-1|TRBJ2-7
CASSEDRPWGQYF
TGCGCCAGCAGCGAGGACAGGCCCTGGGGGCAGTACTTC
>many|.|TRBV7-9|TRBJ2-2
CASSPDIVGERNTGELFF
TGTGCCAGCAGCCCAGATATAGTGGGAGAGCGGAACACCGGGGAGCTGTTTTTT
>many|TRBD2|TRBV28|TRBJ2-1
CASSLGTSAYEQFF
TGTGCCAGCAGTTTAGGGACTAGCGCCTATGAGCAGTTCTTC
>many|.|TRBV7-9|TRBJ2-3
CASSFSYSDTQYF
TGTGCCAGCAGCTTTTCTTATTCAGATACGCAGTATTTT
>many|.|TRBV20-1|TRBJ2-7
CSARTLLRESYEQYF
TGCAGTGCTAGAACTTTACTCAGGGAGTCCTACGAGCAGTACTTC
>many|TRBD1|TRBV20-1|TRBJ1-1
CSATPDRDMNTEAFF
TGCAGTGCTACACCCGACAGGGACATGAACACTGAAGCTTTCTTT
>many|.|TRBV29-1|TRBJ2-2
CSVEGQGNTGELFF
TGCAGCGTTGAAGGTCAGGGGAACACCGGGGAGCTGTTTTTT
>many|.|TRBV20-1|TRBJ2-7
CSADRIRDYEQYF
TGCAGTGCTGACAGGATCAGGGATTACGAGCAGTACTTC
>many|.|TRBV5-6|TRBJ2-3
CASSLGDYPTDTQYF
TGTGCCAGCAGCTTGGGTGACTACCCCACAGATACGCAGTATTTT
>many|.|TRBV6-2/TRBV6-3|TRBJ2-1
CASSYNRRYNEQFF
TGTGCCAGCAGTTATAACAGGCGTTACAATGAGCAGTTCTTC
>many|.|TRBV13|TRBJ2-2
CASSGIGGNTGELFF
TGTGCCAGCAGCGGAATAGGGGGGAACACCGGGGAGCTGTTTTTT
>medium-sized|.|TRBV19|TRBJ1-5
CASSTGQPQPQHF
TGTGCCAGTAGTACCGGACAGCCTCAGCCCCAGCATTTT
>many|.|TRBV11-3|TRBJ2-6
CASSFAVSFSGANVLTF
TGTGCCAGCAGCTTCGCGGTTTCTTTCTCTGGGGCCAACGTCCTGACTTTC
>many|TRBD2|TRBV12-3/TRBV12-4|TRBJ2-1
CASSLRGGSGGMHNEQFF
TGTGCCAGCAGTTTAAGGGGAGGGAGCGGGGGGATGCACAATGAGCAGTTCTTC
>many|TRBD2|TRBV20-1|TRBJ2-1
CSARAYTGAREGNEQFF
TGCAGTGCTAGAGCGTACACGGGAGCAAGGGAGGGCAATGAGCAGTTCTTC
>many|.|TRBV7-9|TRBJ2-7
CASSLGDSAYEQYF
TGTGCCAGCAGCTTAGGGGACTCAGCCTACGAGCAGTACTTC
>many|.|TRBV5-5|TRBJ1-2
CASSLAGRTEWHYGYTF
TGTGCCAGCAGCTTGGCCGGGCGAACAGAATGGCACTATGGCTACACCTTC
>few|TRBD1|TRBV5-5|TRBJ1-1
CASSPSQGATEAFF
TGTGCCAGCAGCCCATCCCAGGGGGCCACTGAAGCTTTCTTT
>many|TRBD1|TRBV5-1|TRBJ2-3
CASSSRGMGQGPDTQYF
TGCGCCAGCAGCTCGAGAGGGATGGGACAGGGCCCAGATACGCAGTATTTT
>many|.|TRBV6-1|TRBJ1-2
CASSEASQGNYGYTF
TGTGCCAGCAGTGAAGCATCCCAGGGAAACTATGGCTACACCTTC
>many|.|TRBV29-1|TRBJ2-7
CSVDPEDGYEQYF
TGCAGCGTCGATCCTGAGGACGGTTACGAGCAGTACTTC
>many|.|TRBV7-9|TRBJ2-1
CASSFTDGYNEQFF
TGTGCCAGCAGCTTCACGGACGGTTACAATGAGCAGTTCTTC
>many|.|TRBV20-1|TRBJ1-2
CSARDSVRGSYGYTF
TGCAGTGCTAGAGATTCAGTGAGGGGGTCCTATGGCTACACCTTC
>many|TRBD2|TRBV3-1|TRBJ2-1
CASSQGRTSGGGEQFF
TGTGCCAGCAGTCAAGGGAGGACTAGCGGGGGCGGTGAGCAGTTCTTC
>many|.|TRBV20-1|TRBJ1-6
CSARDIVQEASPLHF
TGCAGTGCTAGAGATATAGTACAGGAAGCTTCACCCCTCCACTTT
>many|.|TRBV6-2/TRBV6-3|TRBJ2-7
CASSYSEGSYEQYF
TGTGCCAGCAGTTACTCTGAGGGTTCCTACGAGCAGTACTTC
>.|TRBD2|TRBV2|TRBJ2-7
CASRPGGEGRIPHEQYF
TGTGCCAGCAGGCCCGGCGGGGAGGGACGAATTCCCCACGAGCAGTACTTC
>many|.|TRBV4-1|TRBJ2-7
CASSQDHLGPYEQYF
TGCGCCAGCAGCCAAGACCACCTTGGACCCTACGAGCAGTACTTC
>many|TRBD2|TRBV20-1|TRBJ2-1
CTLSGGAPSYNEQFF
TGCACCCTCAGCGGGGGGGCGCCTTCCTACAATGAGCAGTTCTTC
>many|.|TRBV15|TRBJ2-1
CATSRDSFGEQFF
TGTGCCACCAGCAGAGATTCTTTCGGTGAGCAGTTCTTC
>many|.|TRBV7-9|TRBJ1-1
CASTAPVARGETEAFF
TGTGCCAGCACCGCCCCAGTGGCAAGGGGGGAAACTGAAGCTTTCTTT
>few|TRBD1|TRBV9|TRBJ2-3
CASSVTGGSLTDTQYF
TGTGCCAGCAGCGTAACAGGGGGGTCATTGACAGATACGCAGTATTTT
>.|.|TRBV5-1|TRBJ2-7
CASSLGGEDTARCF
TGCGCCAGCAGCTTGGGGGGGGAGGACACAGCTCGTTGCTTC
>many|.|TRBV7-6|TRBJ1-2
CASSFSPRARGEGYTF
TGTGCCAGCAGCTTTTCCCCTAGAGCCAGGGGTGAAGGCTACACCTTC
>many|.|TRBV6-1|TRBJ2-7
CASSTSGGTYEQYF
TGTGCCAGCAGTACATCCGGGGGCACCTACGAGCAGTACTTC
>.|TRBD2|TRBV29-1|TRBJ2-3
CSVGRCSGGARTDTQYF
TGCAGCGTTGGACGGTGTAGCGGGGGGGCACGCACAGATACGCAGTATTTT
>many|.|TRBV15|TRBJ2-1
CATSRELQGSYNEQFF
TGTGCCACCAGCAGAGAGTTACAGGGCTCCTACAATGAGCAGTTCTTC
>medium-sized|TRBD1|TRBV6-4|TRBJ1-1
CASRATGENTEAFF
TGTGCCAGCAGAGCGACAGGGGAGAACACTGAAGCTTTCTTT
>many|.|TRBV5-1|TRBJ2-3
CASSFLGFTSTDTQYF
TGCGCCAGCAGCTTTCTAGGGTTTACTAGCACAGATACGCAGTATTTT
>many|.|TRBV15|TRBJ2-2
CATSRGSGPTGELFF
TGTGCCACCAGCAGAGGTTCAGGGCCAACCGGGGAGCTGTTTTTT
>many|.|TRBV11-2|TRBJ2-3
CASSQGQGPSTDTQYF
TGTGCCAGCAGCCAAGGGCAGGGCCCTAGCACAGATACGCAGTATTTT
>many|TRBD2|TRBV20-1|TRBJ2-3
CSASWTSGAYTDTQYF
TGCAGTGCTAGTTGGACTAGCGGGGCCTACACAGATACGCAGTATTTT
>many|.|TRBV7-9|TRBJ2-7
CASSLLTSEQYF
TGTGCCAGCAGTTTACTGACCAGCGAGCAGTACTTC